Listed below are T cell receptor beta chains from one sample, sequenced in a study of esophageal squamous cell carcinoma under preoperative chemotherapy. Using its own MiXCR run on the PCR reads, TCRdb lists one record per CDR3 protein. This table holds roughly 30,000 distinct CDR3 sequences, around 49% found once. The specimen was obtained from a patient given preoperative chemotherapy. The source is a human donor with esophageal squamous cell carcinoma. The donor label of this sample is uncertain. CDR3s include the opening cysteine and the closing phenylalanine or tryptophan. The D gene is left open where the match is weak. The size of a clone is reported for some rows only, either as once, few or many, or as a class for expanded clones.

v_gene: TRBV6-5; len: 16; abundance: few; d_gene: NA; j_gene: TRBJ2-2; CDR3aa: CASSYLTGGGTGELFF; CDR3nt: TGTGCCAGCAGTTACCTTACAGGGGGGGGAACCGGGGAGCTGTTTTTT
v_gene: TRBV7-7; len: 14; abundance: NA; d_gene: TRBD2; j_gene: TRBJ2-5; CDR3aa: CASSLAGVQETQYF; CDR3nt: TGTGCCAGCAGCCTAGCGGGAGTTCAGGAGACCCAGTACTTC
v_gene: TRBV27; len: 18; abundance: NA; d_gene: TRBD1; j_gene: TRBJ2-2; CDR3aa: CASSYRVAGTGGTGELFF; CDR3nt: TGTGCCAGCAGTTACCGAGTTGCAGGGACAGGGGGCACCGGGGAGCTGTTTTTT
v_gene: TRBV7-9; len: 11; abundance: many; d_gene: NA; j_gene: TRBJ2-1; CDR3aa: CASSPLDEQFF; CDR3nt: TGTGCCAGCAGCCCCCTCGATGAGCAGTTCTTC
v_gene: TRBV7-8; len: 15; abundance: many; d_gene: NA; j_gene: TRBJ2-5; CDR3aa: CASSLAVRGGETQYF; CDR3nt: TGTGCCAGCAGCTTAGCGGTCAGGGGAGGAGAGACCCAGTACTTC
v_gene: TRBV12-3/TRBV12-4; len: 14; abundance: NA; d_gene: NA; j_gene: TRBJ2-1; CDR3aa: CASSLSQDRNEQFF; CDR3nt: TGTGCCAGCAGTTTATCCCAGGACAGAAATGAGCAGTTCTTC
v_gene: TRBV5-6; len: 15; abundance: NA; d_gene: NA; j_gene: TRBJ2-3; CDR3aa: CASSPGTGGADTQYF; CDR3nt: TGTGCCAGCAGCCCCGGGACGGGCGGCGCAGATACGCAGTATTTT
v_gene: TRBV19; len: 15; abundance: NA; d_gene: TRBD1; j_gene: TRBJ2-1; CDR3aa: CASSKGTGSIDEQFF; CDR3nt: TGTGCCAGTAGCAAAGGGACAGGGTCAATCGATGAGCAGTTCTTC
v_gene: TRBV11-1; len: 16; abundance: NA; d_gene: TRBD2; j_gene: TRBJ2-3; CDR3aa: CASRATGGGSPETQYF; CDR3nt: TGTGCCAGCAGGGCGACTGGCGGGGGGAGCCCAGAGACGCAGTATTTT
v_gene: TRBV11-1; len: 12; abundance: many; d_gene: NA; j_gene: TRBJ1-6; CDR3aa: CASSYAGPPLHF; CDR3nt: TGTGCCAGCAGTTACGCTGGGCCACCCCTCCACTTT
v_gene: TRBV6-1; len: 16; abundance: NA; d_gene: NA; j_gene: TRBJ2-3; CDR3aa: CASSEWGSGDTDTQYF; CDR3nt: TGTGCCAGCAGTGAATGGGGGAGCGGGGACACAGATACCCAGTATTTC
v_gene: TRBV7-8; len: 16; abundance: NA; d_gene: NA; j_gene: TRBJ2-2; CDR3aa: CASSRLRGANTDTLFF; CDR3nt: TGTGCCAGCAGCCGCCTACGGGGTGCGAACACCGATACGCTGTTTTTT
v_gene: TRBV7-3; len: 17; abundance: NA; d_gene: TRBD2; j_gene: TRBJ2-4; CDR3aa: CASSLKPGRGAGNMQYF; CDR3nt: TGTGCCAGCAGCCTCAAACCGGGGCGGGGGGCCGGAAACATGCAGTACTTC
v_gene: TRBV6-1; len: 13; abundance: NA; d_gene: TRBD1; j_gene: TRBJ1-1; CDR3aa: CASSPTGTRRAFF; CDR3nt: TGTGCCAGCAGTCCGACAGGGACTCGGAGGGCTTTCTTT
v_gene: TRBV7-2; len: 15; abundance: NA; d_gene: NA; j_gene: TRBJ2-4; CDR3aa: CASSLWLGAKNTQYF; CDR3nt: TGTGCCAGCAGCTTGTGGCTGGGGGCTAAGAACACGCAGTACTTC
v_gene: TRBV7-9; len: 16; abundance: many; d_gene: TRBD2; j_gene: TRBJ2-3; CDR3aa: CASSPGGAPSTDTQYF; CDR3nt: TGTGCCAGCAGCCCGGGGGGAGCACCGAGCACAGATACGCAGTATTTT
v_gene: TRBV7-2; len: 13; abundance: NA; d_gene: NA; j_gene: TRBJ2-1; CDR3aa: CASRAVYSDAQFF; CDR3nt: TGTGCCAGCCGGGCTGTGTACTCAGACGCGCAGTTTTTT
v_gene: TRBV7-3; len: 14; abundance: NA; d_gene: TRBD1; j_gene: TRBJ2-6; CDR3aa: CASRQGTGAYVQNF; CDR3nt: TGTGCCAGCAGACAGGGGACCGGGGCCTACGTGCAGAACTTC
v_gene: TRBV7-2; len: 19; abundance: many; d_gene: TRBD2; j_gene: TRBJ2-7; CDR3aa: CASSLKVASGTAPTYEQYF; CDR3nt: TGTGCCAGCAGCTTGAAAGTTGCTAGCGGGACCGCACCTACCTACGAGCAGTACTTC
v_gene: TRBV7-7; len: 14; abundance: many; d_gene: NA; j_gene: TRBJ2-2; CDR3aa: CASRKDRNTGELFF; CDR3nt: TGTGCTAGCAGGAAGGACAGAAACACCGGGGAGCTGTTTTTT
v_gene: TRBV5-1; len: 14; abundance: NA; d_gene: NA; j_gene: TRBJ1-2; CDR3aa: CASSLLDRFHGYTF; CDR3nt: TGCGCCAGCAGCTTATTAGACAGGTTTCATGGCTACACCTTC
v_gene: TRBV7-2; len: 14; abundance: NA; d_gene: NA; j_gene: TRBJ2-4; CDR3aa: CAGSAGLAKNIQYF; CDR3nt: TGTGCGGGCAGCGCCGGCCTAGCCAAAAACATTCAGTACTTC
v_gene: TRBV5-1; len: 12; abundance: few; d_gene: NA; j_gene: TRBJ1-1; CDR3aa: CASNDPNTEAFF; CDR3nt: TGCGCCAGCAACGACCCGAACACTGAAGCTTTCTTT
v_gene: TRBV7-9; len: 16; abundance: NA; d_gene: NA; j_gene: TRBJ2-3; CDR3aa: CASSCLAGRSGDTQYF; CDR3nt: TGTGCCAGCAGCTGCTTGGCGGGCAGGTCGGGAGATACGCAGTATTTT
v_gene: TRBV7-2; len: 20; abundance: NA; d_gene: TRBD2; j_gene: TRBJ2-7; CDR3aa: CASSPLGLAGGGAKVYEQYF; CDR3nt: TGTGCCAGCAGCCCACTGGGACTAGCGGGGGGGGGGGCGAAAGTCTACGAGCAGTACTTC
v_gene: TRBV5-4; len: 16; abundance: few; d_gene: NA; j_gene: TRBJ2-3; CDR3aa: CASSSGPVAATDTQYF; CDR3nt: TGTGCCAGCAGCTCCGGGCCGGTGGCGGCCACAGATACGCAGTATTTT
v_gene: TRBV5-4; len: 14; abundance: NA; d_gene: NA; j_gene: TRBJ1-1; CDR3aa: CASRSLERDSEDSF; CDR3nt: TGTGCCAGCCGTTCCCTGGAAAGGGACTCTGAAGACTCCTTT
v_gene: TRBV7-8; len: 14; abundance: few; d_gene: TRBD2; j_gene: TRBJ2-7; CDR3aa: CASSLGLAGIEQYF; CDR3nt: TGTGCCAGCAGCCTGGGACTAGCGGGGATCGAGCAGTACTTC
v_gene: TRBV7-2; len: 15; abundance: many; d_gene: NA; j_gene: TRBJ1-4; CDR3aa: CASSLPLGFGEKLFF; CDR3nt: TGTGCCAGCAGCTTACCCCTCGGGTTCGGTGAAAAACTGTTTTTT
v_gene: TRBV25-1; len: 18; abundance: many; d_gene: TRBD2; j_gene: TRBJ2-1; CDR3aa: CASSVTSGGPFIYNEQFF; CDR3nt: TGTGCCAGCAGTGTTACTAGCGGGGGGCCTTTTATCTACAATGAGCAGTTCTTC
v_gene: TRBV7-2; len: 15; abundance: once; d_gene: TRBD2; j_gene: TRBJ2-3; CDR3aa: CASSLAGGDTDTQYF; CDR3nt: TGTGCCAGCAGCCTAGCGGGGGGAGACACAGATACTCAGTATTTC
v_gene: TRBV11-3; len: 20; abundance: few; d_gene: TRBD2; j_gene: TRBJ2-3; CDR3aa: CASSSPRNPGGQSGTDTQYF; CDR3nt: TGTGCCAGCAGCTCCCCCAGAAATCCGGGAGGTCAGAGTGGCACAGATACGCAGTATTTT
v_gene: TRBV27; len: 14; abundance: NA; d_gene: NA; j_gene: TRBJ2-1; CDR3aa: CASSFQGSYNEQFF; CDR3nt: TGTGCCAGCAGTTTCCAAGGATCCTACAATGAGCAGTTCTTC
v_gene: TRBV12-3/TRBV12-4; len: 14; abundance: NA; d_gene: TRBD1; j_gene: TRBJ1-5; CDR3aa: CASSFGTGNQPQHF; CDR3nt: TGTGCCAGCAGTTTCGGGACAGGCAATCAGCCCCAGCATTTT
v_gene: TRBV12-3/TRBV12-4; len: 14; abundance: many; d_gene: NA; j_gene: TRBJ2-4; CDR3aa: CACTSPGAKNIQYF; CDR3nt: TGTGCCTGTACCTCCCCCGGGGCCAAAAACATTCAGTACTTC
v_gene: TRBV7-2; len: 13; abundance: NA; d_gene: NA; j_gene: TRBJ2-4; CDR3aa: CARSFADPEIQYF; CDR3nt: TGTGCCCGCAGCTTCGCGGACCCGGAGATCCAGTACTTC
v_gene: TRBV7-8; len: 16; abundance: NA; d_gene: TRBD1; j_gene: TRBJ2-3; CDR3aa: CASSRLRAASTGEQYF; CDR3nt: TGTGCCAGCAGCCGCCTCCGGGCGGCGAGCACAGGGGAGCAGTATTTT
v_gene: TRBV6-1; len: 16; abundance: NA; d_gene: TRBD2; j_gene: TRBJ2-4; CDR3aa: CASSDRGGCAKNTQYF; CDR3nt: TGTGCCAGCAGCGACCGGGGGGGGTGCGCTAAAAATACGCAGTACTTC